This T cell receptor (beta chain) originates from a study of T cells in Graves' hyperthyroidism and ophthalmopathy. For the study at large: Peripheral blood was taken when the disease was first diagnosed, before any treatment began.

Based on clinical symptoms, serum thyroxine and TRAb, thyroid ultrasound and orbital computed tomography, diagnoses were reached. TCR beta CDR3 regions were amplified from RNA transcripts. Using the HTBI primer set, a first-round RT-PCR was run on the TCR CDR3. TCRdb re-called the multiplex PCR reads with MiXCR, one entry per CDR3 protein. The sample contains approximately 400,000 distinct CDR3 sequences, around 16% of which appear only once. Notes on the study in general: Ophthalmopathy and stable hyperthyroidism were separated by a 13 V-J model. In validation, the model predicted ophthalmopathy. These predictions came a median roughly seven months before onset.

The CDR3 is 16 residues long. V lost 3 bases to trimming and J lost 3 bases, with 18 bases between them. Germline lookup yields CDR1 SEHNR and CDR2 FQNEAQ (reference sequence). At least ten counts were recorded for this clonotype. The antigen remains unidentified. The rearrangement links TRBV7-9 to TRBJ2-7; D unclear. Sequencing was carried out using blood. The TCR comes from a woman aged 18-29 years with Graves' hyperthyroidism. In nucleotides, the CDR3 is TGTGCCAGCAGCTTTGTCGGAGATTTACCCTTCTACGAGCAGTACTTC. As protein: CASSFVGDLPFYEQYF.